A single sample is the source of the 24 T cell receptor beta chains below, sequenced in a study of spatial heterogeneity in lung cancer. Time point denoted: sample taken at primary tumor resection. Study conclusions and caveats: Expanded alpha and beta TCR counts within tumors tracked tumor mutation counts.

Via MiXCR, TCRdb re-called the 5' RACE reads, giving one row per CDR3 protein. The sample lists under 7,000 distinct CDR3 sequences; 16% were seen once. These receptors lack a known antigen. Sequenced here: lung tumor tissue, sampled at surgery. These TCRs come from a male donor with early-stage non-small cell lung cancer.

This clonotype is medium-sized. CDR3 nucleotides: TGTGCCAGCAGCCAAGGAAGTGACGTTGGAATCGAGCAGTACTTC. Its protein product is CASSQGSDVGIEQYF. The chain uses TRBV3-1 and TRBJ2-7; no reliable D call. Germline V gene sequence: CDR1 LGHDT, CDR2 YNNKEL (reference sequence). Between the trimmed V and J ends, which lost 1 base and 6 bases, there was a span of 16 bases. The length of the CDR3 is 15 residues.

By proportion, this clonotype is medium-sized. The rearrangement joins TRBV18 to TRBJ1-1; the D is unclear. The V end was cut by 6 bases, the J end by 3 bases, with 11 bases between. CDR1 is KGHSH, CDR2 LQKENI, per germline. The CDR3 contains 13 residues. In DNA, the CDR3 is TGTGCCAGCTCCTCAGGAGAGGACACTGAAGCTTTCTTT. Amino acids: CASSSGEDTEAFF.

In its sample, this clonotype is medium-sized. The gene calls are TRBV28 and TRBJ1-1; D ambiguous. V was pared by 1 base and J by 7 bases, with 7 bases between. This CDR3 is built from 12 residues. The germline V gene encodes CDR1 MDHEN and CDR2 SYDVKM. This CDR3 reads CASSLYQDEAFF. CDR3 nucleotide sequence: TGTGCCAGCAGTTTATACCAGGATGAAGCTTTCTTT.

Judged by abundance, this clonotype is medium-sized (0.01 to 0.1%). The chain couples TRBV9 to TRBJ2-1; 13 nucleotides align to TRBD2. V shed 3 bases and J 10 bases; nucleotides not matched to a gene: 10. There are 16 residues in the CDR3. Germline CDR1 is SGDLS and CDR2 is YYNGEE. The CDR3 nucleotides are TGTGCCAGCAGCGAAGAAGCGGGACTAGCGGGACTGGAGCAGTTCTTC. Its translation is CASSEEAGLAGLEQFF.

This clonotype is classed as medium-sized. The rearrangement uses TRBV12-3 or TRBV12-4 and TRBJ2-1, with TRBD1 matching 11 bases. The junction had 2 bases not matched to a gene; V was cut back by 4 bases and J by 0 bases. The CDR3 totals 16 residues. This CDR3 reads CASSSGTGGSYNEQFF. In DNA form, the CDR3 reads TGTGCCAGCAGTTCTGGGACAGGGGGCTCCTACAATGAGCAGTTCTTC.

This clonotype ranks as medium-sized (0.01 to 0.1%). V is TRBV10-3 and J is TRBJ2-5; 7 bases line up with TRBD1. The CDR3 spans 13 residues. After removal of 5 bases from V and 5 bases from J, the junction contained 5 bases not matched to a gene. Germline CDR1 and CDR2: ENHRY and SYGVKD. The CDR3 nucleotides are TGTGCCATCAGTATTGAACAGGGGGAGACCCAGTACTTC. It is translated as CAISIEQGETQYF.

In its sample, this clonotype is medium-sized. The chain is built from TRBV28 and TRBJ2-1; D is uncertain. The CDR3 consists of 13 residues. Germline-derived CDR1 and CDR2 are MDHEN and SYDVKM. Trimming shortened V by 3 bases and J by 0 bases, and 3 bases separated the two germline ends. CDR3: CASSFLSYNEQFF. The CDR3 DNA sequence: TGTGCCAGCAGTTTTCTCTCCTACAATGAGCAGTTCTTC.

In this sample, this clonotype is medium-sized. In DNA, the CDR3 is TGTGCCAGCAGCTTGGGGCCAGTTAGCAATCAGCCCCAGCATTTT. It is translated as CASSLGPVSNQPQHF. V usage is TRBV7-8 and J usage is TRBJ1-5; the D gene is possibly TRBD1 (5 bases). The CDR3 length is 15 residues. CDR1 is SGHVS and CDR2 is FQNEAQ in the germline V gene. V was clipped by 3 bases and J by 0 bases, with 9 bases between them.

The gene calls are TRBV19 and TRBJ1-1, with D hard to call. Germline V lookup: CDR1 LNHDA, CDR2 SQIVND (reference sequence). The CDR3 runs to 12 residues. V was cut by 7 bases and J by 11 bases, with 17 bases left in between. CDR3 bases: TGTGCCAGTACCCGACGCGGGAGTAGGGCTTTCTTT. It codes for CASTRRGSRAFF.

This clonotype qualifies as medium-sized (0.01 to 0.1%). The rearrangement links TRBV11-1 to TRBJ1-6; D not certain. The CDR3 spans 13 residues. V was pared by 5 bases and J by 10 bases, with 12 bases between. Per germline, CDR1 SGHAT and CDR2 FQDESV (reference sequence). The CDR3 reads CASSLETGSPLHF. CDR3 bases: TGTGCCAGCAGCCTAGAAACCGGATCACCCCTCCACTTT.

This clonotype rates as medium-sized. V gene TRBV10-3 combines with J gene TRBJ1-2; D is undetermined. The germline CDR1 and CDR2 sequences are ENHRY and SYGVKD. Deletions cut 3 bases from V and 7 bases from J, with 15 bases between. The CDR3 contains 14 residues. CDR3 loop: CAISDPGYPGGYTF. CDR3 DNA: TGTGCCATCAGTGACCCGGGCTACCCGGGTGGCTACACCTTC.

In this sample, this clonotype turned up a few times. J is TRBJ1-1 and V is TRBV7-8; maybe TRBD1 (5 bases). The V end was cut by 1 base, the J end by 5 bases, with 11 bases between. The CDR3 spans 14 residues. Germline V lookup: CDR1 SGHVS, CDR2 FQNEAQ. CDR3 sequence reads: CASSLGGRRTEAFF. The CDR3 region has the DNA TGTGCCAGCAGCTTAGGGGGCCGGAGGACTGAAGCTTTCTTT.

The CDR3 DNA reads TGCGCCAGCACCGAGAGACAGGGGCCCACCTACGAGCAGTACTTC. Amino acids: CASTERQGPTYEQYF. The V call is TRBV5-1, the J call TRBJ2-7, with 8 bases identical to TRBD1. Germline V gives CDR1 SGHRS, CDR2 YFSETQ. Trimming took 6 bases from V and 2 from J; bases not matched to a gene: 10. This CDR3 spans 15 amino acids.

The gene calls are TRBV20-1 and TRBJ1-1; D might be TRBD1 (5 bases). Germline V CDR1 and CDR2: DFQATT, SNEGSKA (reference sequence). Between the trimmed V and J ends, which lost 5 bases and 5 bases, there was a span of 24 bases. The CDR3 covers 16 residues. The CDR3, as DNA: TGCAGTGCTGGTGCGAGGGACCGAGACGTAAGGACTGAAGCTTTCTTT. It yields the protein CSAGARDRDVRTEAFF.

This clonotype is medium-sized within its sample. The chain is built from TRBV28 and TRBJ2-7; 9 nucleotides agree with TRBD1. The ends lost 7 bases at V and 6 bases at J; junction bases unmatched: 7. This CDR3 has 13 residues. Per the germline V gene, CDR1 is MDHEN and CDR2 is SYDVKM. The CDR3: CASTRDRVSEQYF. DNA of the CDR3: TGTGCCAGCACCCGGGACAGGGTGTCCGAGCAGTACTTC.

CDR3 in DNA: TGTGCCAGCAGCCCCGGGACAGATCGGAATAAGTACTTC. This encodes CASSPGTDRNKYF. The chain carries TRBV7-9 and TRBJ2-7; 7 bases align to TRBD1. CDR1 is SEHNR and CDR2 is FQNEAQ in the germline V gene (reference sequence). The CDR3 runs to 13 residues. The trim removed 5 bases at V and 11 bases at J, leaving 12 bases unmatched.

This clonotype is medium-sized (0.01 to 0.1%) in the sample. V is TRBV5-1 and J is TRBJ2-1, with TRBD2 matching 11 bases. The germline gives CDR1 SGHRS, CDR2 YFSETQ. The trim removed 4 bases at V and 3 bases at J, leaving 3 bases unmatched. The CDR3 runs to 15 residues. The CDR3 DNA follows: TGCGCCAGCAGCGTCACTAGCGGGAGCTACAATGAGCAGTTCTTC. Translating gives CASSVTSGSYNEQFF.

CDR3 coding DNA: TGTGCCAGCAGCTACGATTTGACAGGGGCCTATGGCTACACCTTC. This sequence encodes CASSYDLTGAYGYTF. V usage is TRBV5-6 and J usage is TRBJ1-2, with TRBD1 identical over 8 bases. V dropped 3 bases and J dropped 4; count of bases not matched to a gene: 8. Germline CDR1 and CDR2: SGHDT and YYEEEE. The CDR3 totals 15 residues.

By share, this clonotype counts as medium-sized (0.01 to 0.1%). The chain carries TRBV28 and TRBJ2-3; D not certain. CDR1 and CDR2 (germline): MDHEN, SYDVKM. This CDR3 has 12 residues. V lost 10 bases and J 2 bases, leaving 10 bases between the germline ends. CDR3 nucleotide sequence: TGTGCCACTGGGCGGTACACAGATACGCAGTATTTT. Its translation: CATGRYTDTQYF.

This clonotype was seen a few times. The V gene is TRBV7-2, the J gene TRBJ2-2; 9 bases map to TRBD1. Trimming at V came to 6 bases and at J to 8 bases, leaving 7 bases not matched to a gene. Germline assignment: CDR1 SGHTA and CDR2 FQGNSA. This CDR3 contains 14 residues. CDR3 DNA sequence: TGTGCCAGCAGATGGGGACAGGGCACGGGGGAGCTGTTTTTT. Its protein product is CASRWGQGTGELFF.

By share of the sample, this clonotype is medium-sized. This chain links TRBV28 with TRBJ2-5; D is unclear. V gave up 8 bases and J gave up 1 base, with 8 bases separating them. This CDR3 is 12 amino acids long. Per the germline V gene, CDR1 is MDHEN and CDR2 is SYDVKM. The chain's CDR3 is CASRTFQETQYF. In nucleotides, the CDR3 is TGTGCCAGCCGGACCTTCCAAGAGACCCAGTACTTC.

This clonotype was counted many times. This rearrangement joins TRBV5-1 to TRBJ2-7; 9 bases line up with TRBD2. Germline V gives CDR1 SGHRS, CDR2 YFSETQ. This CDR3 has 17 residues. Trimming removed 0 bases from V and 4 bases from J; junction bases left unmatched: 11. The CDR3 DNA sequence: TGCGCCAGCAGCTTGGAATTGACCAGCGGGGGGCTTTACGAGCAGTACTTC. It specifies CASSLELTSGGLYEQYF.

This clonotype is medium-sized. The chain has TRBV12-3 or TRBV12-4 and TRBJ2-1; D might be TRBD1 (6 bases). Trimming took off 1 base at V and 8 bases at J, with 12 bases between the two ends. The CDR3 is 14 amino acids. CDR3 in DNA: TGTGCCAGCAGTTTAGGCACCTCAGGGGATGAGCAGTTCTTC. It codes for CASSLGTSGDEQFF.

This clonotype was observed at least ten times. This rearrangement joins TRBV7-8 to TRBJ1-1; no reliable D call. Germline V gene data show CDR1 as SGHVS and CDR2 as FQNEAQ. The CDR3 sequence is 15 residues long. V lost 0 bases, J lost 3 bases, and 11 bases lay in between. The DNA for the CDR3 is TGTGCCAGCAGCTTAGCTAATAGAGCGGACACTGAAGCTTTCTTT. It yields the protein CASSLANRADTEAFF.